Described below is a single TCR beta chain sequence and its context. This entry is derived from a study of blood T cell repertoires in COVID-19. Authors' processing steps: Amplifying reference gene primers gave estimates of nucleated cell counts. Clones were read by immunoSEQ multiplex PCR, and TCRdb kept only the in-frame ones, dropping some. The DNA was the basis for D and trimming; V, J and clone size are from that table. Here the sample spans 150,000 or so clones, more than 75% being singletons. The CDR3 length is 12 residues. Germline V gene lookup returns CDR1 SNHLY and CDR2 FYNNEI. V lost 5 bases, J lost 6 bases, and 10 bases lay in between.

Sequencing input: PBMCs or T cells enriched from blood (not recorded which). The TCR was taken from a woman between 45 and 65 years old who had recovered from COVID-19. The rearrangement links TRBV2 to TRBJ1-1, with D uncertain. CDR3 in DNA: TGTGCCAGCAGTAGAGACACGTCTGAAGCTTTCTTT. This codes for CASSRDTSEAFF.